Shown below are 25 T cell receptor beta chains from a single sample sequenced in a study of blood T cell repertoires in COVID-19. Generated by immunoSEQ multiplex PCR, the TCRdb table keeps only in-frame clones and is missing some. This table has about 98,000 clones, 82% appearing once. The sequenced sample was peripheral blood. The receptors were sampled from an elderly man with acute or convalescent COVID-19.

The J gene is TRBJ2-3, the V gene TRBV5-8; 11 bases fit TRBD2. This CDR3 region has 15 residues. Germline loops: CDR1 SGHTS, CDR2 YDEGEE. The V segment lost 4 bases and the J segment 1 base; nucleotides outside the gene matches: 2. The CDR3 bases are TGTGCCAGCAGCCATAGCGGGGGGGGCACAGATACGCAGTATTTT. This translates into CASSHSGGGTDTQYF.

The chain has TRBV30 and TRBJ1-1; unclear D gene. This CDR3 is built from 13 residues. Trimming took off 2 bases at V and 4 bases at J, with 11 bases between the two ends. CDR1 and CDR2 from the germline V gene are GTSNPN and SVGIG (reference sequence). The DNA for the CDR3 is TGTGCCTGGAGTCCCGGAGTTGGCACTGAAGCTTTCTTT. Translating it yields CAWSPGVGTEAFF.

This clone occurred a few times. This chain joins TRBV5-5 and TRBJ2-3; 11 bases align to TRBD2. Germline assignment: CDR1 SGHKS and CDR2 YYEKEE (reference sequence). There are 15 residues in the CDR3. V was clipped by 4 bases and J by 4 bases; unmatched bases: 5. The CDR3 loop is CASSLELAGADTQYF. The CDR3 coding sequence is TGTGCCAGCAGCCTAGAACTAGCGGGGGCAGATACGCAGTATTTT. Full variable domain (remainder filled in from reference TRBV5-5 and TRBJ2-3): DAGVTQSPTHLIKTRGQQVTLRCSPISGHKSVSWYQQVLGQGPQFIFQYYEKEERGRGNFPDRFSARQFPNYSSELNVNALLLGDSALYLCASSLELAGADTQYFGPGTRLTVL.

The chain combines TRBV18 with TRBJ1-1; D is unresolved. In germline, CDR1 is KGHSH, CDR2 LQKENI. V lost 1 base to trimming and J lost 2 bases, with 8 bases between them. CDR3 length: 14 residues. CDR3 sequence reads: CASSPQRGNTEAFF. The CDR3 nucleotides read TGTGCCAGCTCACCACAGCGGGGTAACACTGAAGCTTTCTTT.

On this clone: Different DNA sequences within this sample yield the same CDR3. This rearrangement joins TRBV19 to TRBJ2-5; D gene unclear. The CDR3 extends over 11 amino acids. Germline loops: CDR1 LNHDA, CDR2 SQIVND (reference sequence). Trimming left V 4 bases short and J 5 bases short, with 5 bases between. The CDR3 sequence is CASSTRETQYF. CDR3 bases: TGTGCCAGTAGTACGCGGGAGACCCAGTACTTC.

This chain uses TRBV19 with TRBJ2-4; D is possibly TRBD1 (5 bases). Germline V gene lookup returns CDR1 LNHDA and CDR2 SQIVND (reference sequence). This CDR3 has 14 amino acids. Deletions cut 4 bases from V and 7 bases from J, with 14 bases between. The CDR3 nucleotides read TGTGCCAGTAGTACCCCAGGGCACCGGAACATTCAGTACTTC. This gives the protein CASSTPGHRNIQYF.

The V call is TRBV3-1 (or the pseudogene TRBV3-2), the J call TRBJ2-3, with 10 bases that match TRBD2. Germline CDR1 LGHDT, CDR2 YNNKEL (reference sequence). V lost 4 bases, J lost 2 bases, and 6 bases stayed unmatched. The CDR3 covers 16 residues. The CDR3 DNA reads TGTGCCAGCAGCCGCCCGGGACTAGCGTCCACAGATACGCAGTATTTT. Its translation is CASSRPGLASTDTQYF.

This clone has a handful of counts. V usage is TRBV10-2 and J usage is TRBJ1-5, with 8 bases lining up with TRBD1. CDR3 length equals 14 residues. The germline CDR1 and CDR2 sequences are WSHSY and SAAADI. J gave up 3 bases and V 6 bases, and 4 bases lay outside the gene matches. Here the CDR3 DNA reads TGCGCCAGCAGGGGGGGACAGGACAATCAGCCCCAGCATTTT. Encoded protein: CASRGGQDNQPQHF.

The genes are TRBV29-1 and TRBJ2-3, with TRBD1 as a possible D gene (6 bases). With 3 bases removed from V and 0 bases from J, the gap between germline ends came to 7 bases. The CDR3 runs 13 residues. From germline, CDR1 is SQVTM and CDR2 ANQGSEA. The CDR3 is CSVDRGSTDTQYF. CDR3 nucleotide sequence: TGCAGCGTTGACAGGGGTAGCACAGATACGCAGTATTTT.

The rearrangement uses TRBV29-1 and TRBJ2-5; TRBD2 agrees at 8 bases. Trimming took 4 bases from V and 6 from J; bases not matched to a gene: 10. The CDR3 runs 14 residues. CDR1 is SQVTM and CDR2 is ANQGSEA in the germline V gene. The CDR3: CSVARGGGPKTQYF. The CDR3 DNA follows: TGCAGCGTTGCCCGGGGGGGAGGGCCTAAGACCCAGTACTTC. Based on the CDR3 plus reference TRBV29-1 and TRBJ2-5, the full variable domain is SAVISQKPSRDICQRGTSLTIQCQVDSQVTMMFWYRQQPGQSLTLIATANQGSEATYESGFVIDKFPISRPNLTFSTLTVSNMSPEDSSIYLCSVARGGGPKTQYFGPGTRLLVL.

The gene calls are TRBV6-6 and TRBJ2-3, with TRBD2 identical over 14 bases. The CDR3 loop spans 16 amino acids. Germline-derived CDR1 and CDR2 are MNHNY and SVGAGI (reference sequence). V lost 10 bases and J lost 1; bases outside the gene matches: 7. The CDR3 region has the DNA TGTGCCACCCTGGGACTAGCGGGAGTGGGCACAGATACGCAGTATTTT. Its translation is CATLGLAGVGTDTQYF.

This clone was seen just once. V gene TRBV28 combines with J gene TRBJ2-5; a weak D match, TRBD2 (6 bases). This CDR3 has 13 residues. Germline-derived CDR1 and CDR2 are MDHEN and SYDVKM. Trimming took 6 bases from V and 2 from J, leaving 10 bases between them. CDR3 in DNA: TGTGCCAGCAGGACGGGGGTACAAGAGACCCAGTACTTC. Its translation: CASRTGVQETQYF. The variable domain in full, completed from reference TRBV28 and TRBJ2-5, reads DVKVTQSSRYLVKRTGEKVFLECVQDMDHENMFWYRQDPGLGLRLIYFSYDVKMKEKGDIPEGYSVSREKKERFSLILESASTNQTSMYLCASRTGVQETQYFGPGTRLLVL.

The chain has TRBV7-2 and TRBJ2-1, with D tentatively TRBD2 (6 bases). Germline assignment: CDR1 SGHTA and CDR2 FQGNSA. V gave up 5 bases and J gave up 7 bases, with 24 bases separating them. The CDR3 sequence is 17 residues long. CDR3 coding DNA: TGTGCCAGCAGCCCCGAGGGCCGGGGAGGTTTTACGAATGAGCAGTTCTTC. It is translated as CASSPEGRGGFTNEQFF.

The gene calls are TRBV28 and TRBJ1-6; weak D call: TRBD1 (6 bases). The V and J ends lost 6 bases and 9 bases respectively, with 18 bases between them. The germline V gene has CDR1 MDHEN and CDR2 SYDVKM. The CDR3 runs 15 residues. CDR3 nucleotides: TGTGCCAGCAGGCCCCCCTTTGGGGGCAGTTCACCCCTCCACTTT. It codes for CASRPPFGGSSPLHF.

This chain uses TRBV9 with TRBJ2-5; unclear D gene. V lost 1 base and J lost 4, with 17 bases in between. Germline V lookup: CDR1 SGDLS, CDR2 YYNGEE. This CDR3 has 16 residues. CDR3 coding DNA: TGTGCCAGCAGCGTAAGTACGCGAGCTTCGGGAGAGACCCAGTACTTC. Translating gives CASSVSTRASGETQYF.

This chain uses TRBV21-1 with TRBJ2-1; the tabulated D call, TRBD1, remains unverified against the DNA. TRBV21-1 represents a pseudogene. The CDR3 spans 17 residues. DNA for the CDR3: TGTGCCAGCAGCAAAAGATTAACAGGGGACCCGACTAGGTACGAGTTCTTC. The encoded protein is CASSKRLTGDPTRYEFF.

This chain uses TRBV9 with TRBJ2-2, with 10 bases that match TRBD2. The J segment lost 5 bases and the V segment lost 0 bases, leaving 4 bases of the junction unmatched. The CDR3 length is 16 residues. The germline V gene has CDR1 SGDLS and CDR2 YYNGEE. This chain's CDR3 is CASSVGLAGGTGELFF. In DNA, the CDR3 is TGTGCCAGCAGCGTAGGATTAGCGGGAGGAACCGGGGAGCTGTTTTTT.

The genes are TRBV4-3 and TRBJ2-2, with a weak D call TRBD2 (6 bases). CDR1 and CDR2 (germline): LGHNA, YSLEER. This CDR3 contains 18 residues. Trimming took off 0 bases at V and 7 bases at J, with 21 bases between the two ends. The CDR3 region is CASSQDMPGQGGGGELFF. In DNA form, the CDR3 reads TGCGCCAGCAGCCAAGATATGCCCGGCCAGGGAGGTGGCGGGGAGCTGTTTTTT.

V usage is TRBV30 and J usage is TRBJ1-1; weak D call: TRBD1 (6 bases). Germline CDR1 reads GTSNPN; CDR2 reads SVGIG (reference sequence). V dropped 2 bases and J dropped 0 bases, with 13 bases sitting between them. CDR3 length: 15 residues. CDR3 nucleotides: TGTGCCTGGAGTACCGGGACATCCATGAACACTGAAGCTTTCTTT. It specifies CAWSTGTSMNTEAFF.

This clone showed up just a few times. The CDR3 DNA is TGTGCCAGCAGCTTACAGGGGGGGGGTGAAAAACTGTTTTTT. Encoded protein: CASSLQGGGEKLFF. The chain links TRBV5-4 to TRBJ1-4, with TRBD1 identical over 8 bases. The CDR3 is 14 amino acids. In germline, CDR1 is SGHNT, CDR2 YYREEE (reference sequence). Losses at the gene ends were 2 bases for V and 7 bases for J; bases not matched to a gene: 4. The entire variable domain, with the rest obtained from reference TRBV5-4 and TRBJ1-4, is as follows: ETGVTQSPTHLIKTRGQQVTLRCSSQSGHNTVSWYQQALGQGPQFIFQYYREEENGRGNFPPRFSGLQFPNYSSELNVNALELDDSALYLCASSLQGGGEKLFFGSGTQLSVL.

The chain uses TRBV5-1 and TRBJ2-2; tentatively, D is TRBD2 (5 bases). Germline loops: CDR1 SGHRS, CDR2 YFSETQ. This CDR3 is 14 amino acids long. Trimming took off 4 bases at V and 5 bases at J, with 12 bases between the two ends. The CDR3 region is CASSRTRGTGELFF. CDR3 nucleotide sequence: TGCGCCAGCAGCCGCACTAGAGGAACCGGGGAGCTGTTTTTT.

This sequence joins TRBV6-2 or TRBV6-3 and TRBJ1-1; 7 nucleotides line up with TRBD1. There are 14 residues in the CDR3. Losses at the gene ends were 5 bases for V and 2 bases for J; bases not matched to a gene: 5. Germline V CDR1 and CDR2: MNHEY, SVGEGT. CDR3 loop: CASSPTGDNTEAFF. CDR3 sequence (DNA): TGTGCCAGCAGTCCAACAGGGGATAACACTGAAGCTTTCTTT.

This clone was detected a few times. This rearrangement joins TRBV19 to TRBJ1-5; 8 positions match TRBD1. CDR3 length: 15 residues. Germline V gene sequence: CDR1 LNHDA, CDR2 SQIVND (reference sequence). V dropped 1 base and J dropped 6; count of bases not matched to a gene: 5. The CDR3 DNA is TGTGCCAGTAGTATAGTGGCAGGGGGCGGTCAGCCCCAGCATTTT. Its translation is CASSIVAGGGQPQHF.

This chain uses TRBV4-2 with TRBJ1-2; D is perhaps TRBD1 (5 bases). The CDR3 length is 13 residues. V lost 2 bases to trimming and J lost 7 bases, with 11 bases between them. Germline CDR1 and CDR2: LGHNA and YNFKEQ. The CDR3 loop is CASSQPGLSGYTF. For the CDR3, the DNA is TGTGCCAGCAGCCAACCGGGACTTTCTGGCTACACCTTC.

In this sample, this clone turned up once. The V gene is TRBV20-1, the J gene TRBJ1-1, with D unresolved. The germline V and J ends were trimmed by 3 bases and 1 base, with 3 bases remaining between them. The CDR3 contains 11 residues. CDR1 and CDR2 from the germline V gene are DFQATT and SNEGSKA (reference sequence). DNA of the CDR3: TGCAGTGCTAGTCGGAACACTGAAGCTTTCTTT. As protein: CSASRNTEAFF.